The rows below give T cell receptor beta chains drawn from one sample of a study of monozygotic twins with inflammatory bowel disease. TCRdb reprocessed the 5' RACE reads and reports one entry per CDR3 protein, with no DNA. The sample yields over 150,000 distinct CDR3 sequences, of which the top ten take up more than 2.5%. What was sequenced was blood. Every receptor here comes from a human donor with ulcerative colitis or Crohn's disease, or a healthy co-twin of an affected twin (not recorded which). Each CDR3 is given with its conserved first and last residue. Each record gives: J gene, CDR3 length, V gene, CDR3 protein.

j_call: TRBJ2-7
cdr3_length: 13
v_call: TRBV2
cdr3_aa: CASERQGAGEQYF

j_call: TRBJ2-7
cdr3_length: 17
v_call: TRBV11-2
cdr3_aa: CASSPPRARRPYYEQYF

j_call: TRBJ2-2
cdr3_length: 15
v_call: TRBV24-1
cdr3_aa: CATSGARGRAGELFF

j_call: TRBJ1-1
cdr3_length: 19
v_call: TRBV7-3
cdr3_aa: CASSLGSLGQLAWGTEAFF

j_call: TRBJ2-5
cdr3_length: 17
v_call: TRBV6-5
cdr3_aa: CASSYHYSGRNQETQYF

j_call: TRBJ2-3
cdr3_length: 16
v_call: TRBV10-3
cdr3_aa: CAISQTGTDSTDTQYF

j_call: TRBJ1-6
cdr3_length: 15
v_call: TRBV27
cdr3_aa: CASSFGPGLNSPLHF

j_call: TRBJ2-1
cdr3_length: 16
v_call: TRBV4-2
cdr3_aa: CASSPVLGLESNEQFF

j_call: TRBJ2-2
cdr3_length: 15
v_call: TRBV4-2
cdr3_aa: CASSQAERATGELFF

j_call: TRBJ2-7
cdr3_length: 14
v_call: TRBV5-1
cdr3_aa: CASSLDRGLYEQYF

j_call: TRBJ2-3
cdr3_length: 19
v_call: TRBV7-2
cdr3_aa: CASSAAPARGLGGNGTQYF

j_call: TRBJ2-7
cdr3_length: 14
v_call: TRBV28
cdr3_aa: CASSLGQGGSEQYF

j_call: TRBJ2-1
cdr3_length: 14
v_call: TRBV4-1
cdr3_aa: CASSPGLQYNEQFF

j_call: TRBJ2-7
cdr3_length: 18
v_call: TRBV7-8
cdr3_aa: CASSLEVRASGRIYEQYF

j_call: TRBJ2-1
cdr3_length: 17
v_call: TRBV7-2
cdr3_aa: CASSHLGGQGPYNEQFF

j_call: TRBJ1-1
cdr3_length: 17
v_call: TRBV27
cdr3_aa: CASSFRVDPVIDTEAFF

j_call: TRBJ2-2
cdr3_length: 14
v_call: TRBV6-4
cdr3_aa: CASSDGGNTGELFF

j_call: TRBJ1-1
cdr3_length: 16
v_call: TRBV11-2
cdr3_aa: CASSSRGQGMNTEAFF

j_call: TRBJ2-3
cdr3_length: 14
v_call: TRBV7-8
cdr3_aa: CASSGLRAGDTQYF

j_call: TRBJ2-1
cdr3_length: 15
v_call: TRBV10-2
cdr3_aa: CASSVTSGGNNEQFF

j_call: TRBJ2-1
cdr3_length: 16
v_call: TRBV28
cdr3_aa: CASSLFDGRLHNEQFF

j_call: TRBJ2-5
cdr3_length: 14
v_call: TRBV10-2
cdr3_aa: CASSTSGLQETQYF

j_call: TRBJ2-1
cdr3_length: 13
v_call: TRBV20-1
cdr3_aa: CSASGGSYNEQFF

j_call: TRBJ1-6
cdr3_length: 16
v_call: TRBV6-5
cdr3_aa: CASSYSPAADNSPLHF

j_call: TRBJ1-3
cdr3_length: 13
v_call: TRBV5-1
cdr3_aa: CASSVDFGNTIYF

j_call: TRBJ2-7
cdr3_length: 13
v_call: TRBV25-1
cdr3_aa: CASSEVVSYEQYF

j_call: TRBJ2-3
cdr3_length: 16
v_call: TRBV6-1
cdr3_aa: CASSRGLAGGTDTQYF

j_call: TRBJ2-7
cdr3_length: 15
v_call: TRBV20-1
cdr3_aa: CSAIRLAGSGYEQYF

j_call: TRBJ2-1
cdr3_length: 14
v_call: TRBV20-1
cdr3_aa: CSAQDRGYYNEQFF

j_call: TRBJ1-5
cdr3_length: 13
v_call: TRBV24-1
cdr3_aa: CATSQTVNQPQHF

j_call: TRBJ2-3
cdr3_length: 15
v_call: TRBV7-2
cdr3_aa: CASSPRQGATDTQYF

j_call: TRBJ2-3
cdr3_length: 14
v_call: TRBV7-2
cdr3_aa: CASLAGVNTDTQYF

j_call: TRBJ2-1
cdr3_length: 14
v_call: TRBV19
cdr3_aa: CASSAASGSGEQFF

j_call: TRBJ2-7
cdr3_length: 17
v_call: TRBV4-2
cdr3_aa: CASSQYSLLAGLYEQYF

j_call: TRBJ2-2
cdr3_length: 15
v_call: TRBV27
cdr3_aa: CASSFGVPNTGELFF

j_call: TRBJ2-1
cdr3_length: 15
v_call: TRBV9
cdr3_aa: CASSVGTASYNEQFF

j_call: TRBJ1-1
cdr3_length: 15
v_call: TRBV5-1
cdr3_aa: CASSLTGNMDTEAFF

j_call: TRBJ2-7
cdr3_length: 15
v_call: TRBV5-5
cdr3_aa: CASSLGDRASYEQYF